These 10 T cell receptor beta chains came from one sample sequenced in a study of response to subunit inactivated influenza vaccine. MiXCR, applied by TCRdb to the RT-PCR reads, yields one record per CDR3 protein. Altogether about 650,000 distinct CDR3 sequences are present, about 15% being singletons, with the ten largest covering roughly 11%. The material sequenced was PBMCs from blood, taken 12 days after vaccination. These receptors all stem from a middle-aged man who received an inactivated influenza vaccine.

This chain uses TRBV4-1 with TRBJ1-2, with D maybe TRBD1 (5 bases). This CDR3 contains 15 residues. Deletions cut 0 bases from V and 5 bases from J, with 13 bases between. From germline, CDR1 is MGHRA and CDR2 YSYEKL. CDR3 region: CASSQERGLGYGYTF. The CDR3 bases are TGCGCCAGCAGCCAAGAGAGGGGACTAGGTTATGGCTACACCTTC.

The rearrangement uses TRBV6-1 and TRBJ2-7; 7 nucleotides agree with TRBD1. Per the germline V gene, CDR1 is MNHNS and CDR2 is SASEGT. The CDR3 covers 15 residues. V trimming: 6 bases; J trimming: 0 bases; junction bases outside the gene matches: 8. The CDR3 reads CASRAGTESSYEQYF. CDR3 bases: TGTGCCAGCAGGGCCGGGACAGAGAGCTCCTACGAGCAGTACTTC.

V usage is TRBV28 and J usage is TRBJ1-1, with 7 bases lining up with TRBD1. J was trimmed by 1 base and V by 9 bases; bases with no gene match: 5. Looked up from germline, CDR1 is MDHEN and CDR2 is SYDVKM. The CDR3 is made up of 13 amino acids. In DNA form, the CDR3 reads TGTGCCAGTAACAGGGGAGGGAACACTGAAGCTTTCTTT. Translation: CASNRGGNTEAFF.

This clonotype occurred a few times. The V call is TRBV27, the J call TRBJ2-1; 7 bases line up with TRBD1. Germline V gene lookup returns CDR1 MNHEY and CDR2 SMNVEV (reference sequence). J was trimmed by 2 bases and V by 8 bases; bases with no gene match: 3. This CDR3 contains 13 residues. This chain's CDR3 is CASGTGAYNEQFF. CDR3 nucleotides: TGTGCCAGCGGTACAGGGGCCTACAATGAGCAGTTCTTC.

V usage is TRBV29-1 and J usage is TRBJ2-2; D call uncertain. CDR1 is SQVTM, CDR2 ANQGSEA, per germline. Trimming pared 7 bases from V and 5 bases from J, leaving 8 bases between. The CDR3 sequence is 11 residues long. The CDR3 DNA reads TGCAGCGGGAGACAAACCGGGGAGCTGTTTTTT. Translated, it gives CSGRQTGELFF.

This clonotype appeared a few times. The CDR3 is CAISTDGSSGNTIYF. In DNA, the CDR3 is TGTGCCATCAGTACGGACGGAAGCTCTGGAAACACCATATATTTT. V gene TRBV10-3 combines with J gene TRBJ1-3; no clear D gene. The V end was cut by 5 bases, the J end by 0 bases, with 11 bases between. The CDR3 extends over 15 amino acids. Germline-derived CDR1 and CDR2 are ENHRY and SYGVKD.

Ten or more counts support this clonotype. The chain links TRBV5-6 to TRBJ2-5; D perhaps matches TRBD2 (5 bases). The germline V and J ends were trimmed by 3 bases and 0 bases, with 9 bases remaining between them. This CDR3 region has 14 residues. Germline lookup yields CDR1 SGHDT and CDR2 YYEEEE. This chain's CDR3 is CASSSGLNQETQYF. In DNA, the CDR3 is TGTGCCAGCAGCTCCGGACTTAACCAAGAGACCCAGTACTTC.

This rearrangement joins TRBV7-8 to TRBJ2-5; possible D gene TRBD1, 5 bases. This CDR3 is built from 15 residues. Trimming took 5 bases from V and 1 from J, leaving 14 bases between them. Germline V gives CDR1 SGHVS, CDR2 FQNEAQ. The CDR3 region has the DNA TGTGCCAGCAGCCCGAAGACAGTGATCCAAGAGACCCAGTACTTC. It is translated as CASSPKTVIQETQYF.

This chain links TRBV7-8 with TRBJ2-7; 15 nucleotides align to TRBD2. The CDR3 length is 19 residues. Germline loops: CDR1 SGHVS, CDR2 FQNEAQ. V was pared by 4 bases and J by 2 bases, with 12 bases of the junction left unmatched. The CDR3 DNA follows: TGTGCCAGCAGCTGGGGACTAGCGGGGGGCTCTTCGCAGGCCTACGAGCAGTACTTC. This encodes CASSWGLAGGSSQAYEQYF.

The table lists this clonotype with a few counts. The rearrangement joins TRBV20-1 to TRBJ1-6; perhaps TRBD1 as D (6 bases). V lost 5 bases and J 0 bases, leaving 20 bases between the germline ends. The CDR3 covers 18 residues. Germline loops: CDR1 DFQATT, CDR2 SNEGSKA (reference sequence). The chain's CDR3 is CSAPQATGMSSYNSPLHF. As DNA, the CDR3 is TGCAGTGCTCCCCAGGCTACAGGGATGAGCTCCTATAATTCACCCCTCCACTTT.